The 25 T cell receptor beta chains below come from one sample, sequenced in a study of cytomegalovirus exposure and HLA in healthy donors. Sequencing used immunoSEQ multiplex PCR; TCRdb keeps in-frame clones, though not all of them. The sample yields about 360,000 clones, roughly 88% seen once. Input material: PBMCs. Source of these receptors: a woman between 18 and 30 years old in good health and CMV-seronegative.

The V gene is TRBV4-1, the J gene TRBJ2-1, with D tentatively TRBD2 (7 bases). The CDR3 spans 13 residues. Per the germline V gene, CDR1 is MGHRA and CDR2 is YSYEKL. V dropped 8 bases and J dropped 6 bases, with 14 bases sitting between them. The CDR3 here is CASDGGRGNEQFF. In DNA form, the CDR3 reads TGCGCCAGCGACGGGGGGCGGGGCAATGAGCAGTTCTTC.

In DNA form, the CDR3 reads TGTGCCAGCAGACTTACAGGGGACAGAAGGGTATGTGGCTACACCTTC. Translation gives CASRLTGDRRVCGYTF. The chain joins TRBV21-1 to TRBJ1-2; TRBD1, as called in the table, went unchecked against the DNA. TRBV21-1 is a documented pseudogene. This CDR3 has 16 amino acids.

The rearrangement links TRBV9 to TRBJ2-3, with a possible D match to TRBD2 (7 bases). Germline V gene data show CDR1 as SGDLS and CDR2 as YYNGEE. CDR3 length: 15 amino acids. V gave up 7 bases and J gave up 6 bases, with 21 bases separating them. This CDR3 reads CASARRGGGLDTQYF. CDR3 sequence (DNA): TGTGCCAGCGCGCGGAGGGGAGGGGGATTGGATACGCAGTATTTT.

The J gene is TRBJ2-3, the V gene TRBV7-3, with a tentative D call TRBD1 (5 bases). V lost 5 bases and J lost 6, with 21 bases in between. Germline lookup yields CDR1 SGHTA and CDR2 FQGTGA. The CDR3 length is 16 residues. The DNA for the CDR3 is TGTGCCAGCAGCCCACGGAACAGGACCAGGTCCGATACGCAGTATTTT. As protein: CASSPRNRTRSDTQYF.

The chain has TRBV11-2 and TRBJ2-5; 7 bases match TRBD1. This CDR3 contains 14 residues. CDR1 is SGHAT, CDR2 FQNNGV, per germline. V was pared by 1 base and J by 3 bases, with 2 bases of the junction left unmatched. CDR3 sequence reads: CASSLGGTEETQYF. DNA for the CDR3: TGTGCCAGCAGCTTAGGGGGGACAGAAGAGACCCAGTACTTC.

The chain uses TRBV4-1 and TRBJ2-7, with 8 positions matching TRBD2. The V segment lost 0 bases and the J segment 6 bases; nucleotides outside the gene matches: 10. CDR1 and CDR2 (germline): MGHRA, YSYEKL. This CDR3 has 16 amino acids. The CDR3 spells CASSQDWGLVSTEQYF. In nucleotides, the CDR3 is TGCGCCAGCAGCCAAGACTGGGGACTAGTCTCCACCGAGCAGTACTTC.

The chain combines TRBV6-5 with TRBJ1-1; TRBD1 is a possible D gene (6 bases). Between the trimmed V and J ends, which lost 4 bases and 0 bases, there was a span of 9 bases. The CDR3 is 14 amino acids. Germline CDR1 reads MNHEY; CDR2 reads SVGAGI. CDR3 coding DNA: TGTGCCAGCAGTTTTGGGACACTGAACACTGAAGCTTTCTTT. It translates to CASSFGTLNTEAFF.

In its sample, this clone was seen a few times. The V gene is TRBV6-5, the J gene TRBJ2-2, with a weak D call TRBD1 (6 bases). Germline V gives CDR1 MNHEY, CDR2 SVGAGI. The CDR3 is made up of 15 amino acids. Trimming removed 2 bases from V and 2 bases from J, with 9 bases in between. The CDR3 spells CASSYKGENTGELFF. DNA for the CDR3: TGTGCCAGCAGTTACAAGGGGGAAAACACCGGGGAGCTGTTTTTT.

This clone appeared once. The chain couples TRBV7-9 to TRBJ1-1; TRBD1 agrees at 7 bases. V trimming: 3 bases; J trimming: 4 bases; junction bases outside the gene matches: 2. From germline, CDR1 is SEHNR and CDR2 FQNEAQ (reference sequence). This CDR3 has 13 amino acids. The DNA for the CDR3 is TGTGCCAGCAGCTTCGACAGGGCCACTGAAGCTTTCTTT. It encodes CASSFDRATEAFF.

This clone is medium-sized by share. The chain joins TRBV9 to TRBJ2-7, with TRBD1 identical over 8 bases. The CDR3 is made up of 15 amino acids. In germline, CDR1 is SGDLS, CDR2 YYNGEE. The ends lost 4 bases at V and 7 bases at J; junction bases unmatched: 13. The CDR3 coding sequence is TGTGCCAGCAGCCCAGGGGGCGGTGCCCGGGTGGAGCAGTACTTC. It yields the protein CASSPGGGARVEQYF.

The chain employs TRBV19 and TRBJ2-1; no firm D call. V was pared by 7 bases and J by 4 bases, with 5 bases between. The CDR3 length is 11 residues. The V gene's germline CDR1 is LNHDA and CDR2 SQIVND (reference sequence). CDR3 bases: TGTGCCAGTACAGATTACAATGAGCAGTTCTTC. Protein product: CASTDYNEQFF.

The chain combines TRBV10-3 with TRBJ2-7, with TRBD2 identical over 10 bases. Germline CDR1 reads ENHRY; CDR2 reads SYGVKD. The CDR3 sequence is 15 residues long. V trimming: 8 bases; J trimming: 2 bases; junction bases outside the gene matches: 9. The CDR3 DNA reads as TGTGCCATCGGCCCTAGCGGGAGTTCGCCCTACGAGCAGTACTTC. This translates into CAIGPSGSSPYEQYF.

The rearrangement uses TRBV7-6 and TRBJ1-5, with D unresolved. Germline V lookup: CDR1 SGHVS, CDR2 FNYEAQ. This CDR3 has 15 residues. Trimming removed 5 bases from V and 6 bases from J, with 17 bases in between. CDR3 coding DNA: TGTGCCAGCAGCAAAGCGGGGTCGGGTGCTCAGCCCCAGCATTTT. This sequence encodes CASSKAGSGAQPQHF.

CDR3 region: CASSVSLPGLGDEKLFF. The CDR3 DNA reads TGTGCCAGCAGCGTTTCCCTTCCGGGACTGGGCGATGAAAAACTGTTTTTT. The J gene is TRBJ1-4, the V gene TRBV9; the D gene is possibly TRBD1 (5 bases). Germline values: CDR1 SGDLS, CDR2 YYNGEE. The V end was cut by 2 bases, the J end by 6 bases, with 20 bases between. There are 17 residues in the CDR3.

The gene calls are TRBV4-1 and TRBJ1-3; D gene uncertain. CDR3 size: 12 residues. Trimming left V 4 bases short and J 7 bases short, with 8 bases between. Looked up from germline, CDR1 is MGHRA and CDR2 is YSYEKL. CDR3 nucleotide sequence: TGCGCCAGCAGCCCAGGAGGGAACACCATATATTTT. This encodes CASSPGGNTIYF.

V is TRBV5-4 and J is TRBJ2-1, with TRBD2 matching 8 bases. Per the germline V gene, CDR1 is SGHNT and CDR2 is YYREEE (reference sequence). After removal of 1 base from V and 7 bases from J, the junction contained 7 bases not matched to a gene. CDR3 length equals 15 residues. CDR3 sequence reads: CASSLHGGAGNEQFF. CDR3 in DNA: TGTGCCAGCAGCTTGCACGGGGGGGCCGGGAATGAGCAGTTCTTC.

The chain has TRBV7-9 and TRBJ2-4, with 10 bases identical to TRBD2. The CDR3 has 18 residues. Germline CDR1 SEHNR, CDR2 FQNEAQ (reference sequence). J was trimmed by 0 bases and V by 6 bases; bases with no gene match: 11. The CDR3 region is CASSIGTSVTLAKNIQYF. The CDR3 DNA follows: TGTGCCAGCAGTATCGGGACTAGCGTGACGTTAGCCAAAAACATTCAGTACTTC.

The rearrangement links TRBV28 to TRBJ1-5; 8 bases match TRBD1. J was trimmed by 6 bases and V by 5 bases; bases with no gene match: 9. Germline values: CDR1 MDHEN, CDR2 SYDVKM. CDR3 length equals 15 residues. CDR3 amino acids: CASSPRGRLGQPQHF. As DNA, the CDR3 is TGTGCCAGCAGTCCCAGGGGGCGCCTAGGTCAGCCCCAGCATTTT.

The V gene is TRBV7-6, the J gene TRBJ2-7; 8 bases match TRBD1. The CDR3 consists of 14 residues. V lost 1 base to trimming and J lost 4 bases; unmatched junction nucleotides: 3. Germline V gene data show CDR1 as SGHVS and CDR2 as FNYEAQ. The CDR3 coding sequence is TGTGCCAGCAGCTTAGGGACAGGGAGGTACGAGCAGTACTTC. Its protein is CASSLGTGRYEQYF.

As DNA, the CDR3 is TGTGCCAGCAGTTCCCGCGGCGGGAGAGGGGAGACCCAGTACTTC. Its protein product is CASSSRGGRGETQYF. V and J are TRBV27 and TRBJ2-5; 7 positions match TRBD2. This CDR3 comprises 15 residues. The trim removed 4 bases at V and 5 bases at J, leaving 10 bases unmatched. Germline CDR1 reads MNHEY; CDR2 reads SMNVEV (reference sequence).

The chain couples TRBV11-2 to TRBJ2-3; D is perhaps TRBD2 (7 bases). Deletions cut 5 bases from V and 2 bases from J, with 14 bases between. Germline CDR1 is SGHAT and CDR2 is FQNNGV. The CDR3 is made up of 15 amino acids. The CDR3: CASSPFGGATDTQYF. In nucleotides, the CDR3 is TGTGCCAGCAGCCCCTTTGGGGGGGCCACAGATACGCAGTATTTT.

The chain has TRBV30 and TRBJ2-7; D may be TRBD1 (7 bases). V lost 4 bases and J 8 bases, leaving 21 bases between the germline ends. Germline CDR1 is GTSNPN and CDR2 is SVGIG (reference sequence). CDR3 size: 14 residues. The CDR3: CAWIPTLTGRQQYF. In nucleotides, the CDR3 is TGTGCCTGGATTCCGACTTTGACAGGGAGGCAGCAGTACTTC.

This chain connects TRBV27 to TRBJ2-6; D ambiguous. The CDR3 has 15 residues. CDR1 is MNHEY, CDR2 SMNVEV, per germline (reference sequence). The ends were cut back, 5 bases at V and 2 bases at J, with 10 bases in the middle. CDR3 bases: TGTGCCAGCAGTCCTGCCCCAGCTGGGGCCAACGTCCTGACTTTC. Its translation is CASSPAPAGANVLTF.

J is TRBJ2-1 and V is TRBV19, with a tentative D call TRBD2 (6 bases). CDR3 length: 17 residues. The germline V and J ends were trimmed by 7 bases and 0 bases, with 19 bases remaining between them. Germline CDR1 LNHDA, CDR2 SQIVND (reference sequence). The CDR3 DNA is TGTGCCAGTACTCCCAGTACGGGACTGGCCTCCTACAATGAGCAGTTCTTC. It yields the protein CASTPSTGLASYNEQFF.

The J gene is TRBJ2-1, the V gene TRBV4-1; TRBD2 matches 8 bases. Germline V lookup: CDR1 MGHRA, CDR2 YSYEKL. This CDR3 is built from 16 residues. J lost 7 bases, V lost 1 base, and 9 bases had no gene match. CDR3 nucleotides: TGCGCCAGCAGCCAAGTAGGCGGGGGGTTAAAAAATGAGCAGTTCTTC. Encoded protein: CASSQVGGGLKNEQFF.